This T cell receptor (beta chain) was captured by sequencing in a study of blood T cells in healthy people across ages. The CDR3 sequence is 14 residues long. V was clipped by 6 bases and J by 9 bases; unmatched bases: 10. CDR1 is SGHTA, CDR2 FQGNSA, per germline. Primed by a sample-barcoded 5' primer and a J-beta primer mix, a second PCR proceeded for roughly 7 to 12 cycles. Every cDNA molecule carried a tag from a template-switch adaptor bearing 12 random nucleotides. MiXCR, run by TCRdb on the 5' RACE reads, gives a single entry per CDR3 protein. The profile covers about 1.7 million distinct CDR3 sequences, with 28% appearing a single time and roughly 8.2% taken by the ten largest. Study observations and caveats: Donor CMV status was unknown, possibly confounding expanded clonotype changes. Compared with aged donors, long-lived donors showed fewer expanded clones, suggesting selection.

This clonotype showed up just once. Its antigen remains unknown. The sample consisted of blood. This chain uses TRBV7-2 with TRBJ2-1; 8 bases line up with TRBD1. The clonotype comes from a woman in her twenties or thirties in good health. The CDR3 here is CASSPGGDDTEQFF. For the CDR3, the DNA is TGTGCCAGCAGTCCAGGGGGCGACGACACTGAGCAGTTCTTC.